This passage covers 30 T cell receptor beta chains from one sample sequenced in a study of cytomegalovirus exposure and HLA in healthy donors. PCR involved 60 Vbeta and 13 Jbeta primers. Libraries were prepared by immunoSEQ multiplex PCR; TCRdb keeps only in-frame clonotypes and omits some of them. The table records over 100,000 clones, roughly 80% of them present only once. Sequenced: PBMCs. The receptors derive from a female donor in good health and CMV-seronegative.

The rearrangement joins TRBV11-2 to TRBJ2-7; 12 bases line up with TRBD1. The CDR3 is 15 amino acids. Germline V gives CDR1 SGHAT, CDR2 FQNNGV. The V gene end was trimmed by 3 bases and the J gene end by 2 bases; junction bases not matched to a gene: 2. The CDR3 DNA reads TGTGCCAGCAGCTTTGGGACAGGGGGCCCCTACGAGCAGTACTTC. Its protein product is CASSFGTGGPYEQYF. Based on the CDR3 plus reference TRBV11-2 and TRBJ2-7, the full variable domain is EAGVAQSPRYKIIEKRQSVAFWCNPISGHATLYWYQQILGQGPKLLIQFQNNGVVDDSQLPKDRFSAERLKGVDSTLKIQPAKLEDSAVYLCASSFGTGGPYEQYFGPGTRLTVT.

This clone appeared once. The V and J genes are TRBV7-2 and TRBJ2-7, with 11 bases lining up with TRBD2. The CDR3 totals 17 residues. Looked up from germline, CDR1 is SGHTA and CDR2 is FQGNSA. After removal of 5 bases from V and 1 base from J, the junction contained 10 bases not matched to a gene. CDR3 sequence reads: CASSLLGRLAGSYEQYF. The CDR3 nucleotides read TGTGCCAGCAGCCTCCTCGGGAGACTAGCGGGGTCCTACGAGCAGTACTTC. The variable domain in full, with the rest retrieved from reference TRBV7-2 and TRBJ2-7, is GAGVSQSPSNKVTEKGKDVELRCDPISGHTALYWYRQSLGQGLEFLIYFQGNSAPDKSGLPSDRFSAERTGGSVSTLTIQRTQQEDSAVYLCASSLLGRLAGSYEQYFGPGTRLTVT.

V gene TRBV20-1 combines with J gene TRBJ1-2, with TRBD1 as a possible D gene (6 bases). Trimming stripped 4 bases from V and 8 bases from J, with 8 bases between. Germline CDR1 reads DFQATT; CDR2 reads SNEGSKA (reference sequence). The CDR3 is 10 amino acids. The CDR3 bases are TGCAGTGCTACAGGGGAAGGCTACACCTTC. Its translation: CSATGEGYTF.

V gene TRBV15 combines with J gene TRBJ2-7, with TRBD2 matching over 14 bases. CDR1 is LNHNV, CDR2 YYDKDF, per germline (reference sequence). This CDR3 spans 18 amino acids. V lost 0 bases to trimming and J lost 7 bases; unmatched junction nucleotides: 11. The CDR3 is CATSREATSGGVGYEQYF. CDR3 in DNA: TGTGCCACCAGCAGAGAAGCGACTAGCGGGGGGGTGGGGTATGAGCAGTACTTC.

The chain combines TRBV7-9 with TRBJ1-6; D might be TRBD1 (5 bases). Germline CDR1 SEHNR, CDR2 FQNEAQ (reference sequence). V was pared by 5 bases and J by 9 bases, with 17 bases between. The CDR3 is made up of 15 amino acids. The DNA of the CDR3 is TGTGCCAGCAGCCCCTACGAGACAACAGGTTCACCCCTCCACTTT. Residues: CASSPYETTGSPLHF.

This sequence joins TRBV6-5 and TRBJ1-1; maybe TRBD1 (6 bases). This CDR3 spans 13 amino acids. The germline V gene has CDR1 MNHEY and CDR2 SVGAGI. Trimming removed 6 bases from V and 5 bases from J, with 13 bases in between. CDR3 residues: CASSLGGRTEAFF. In nucleotides, the CDR3 is TGTGCCAGCAGCCTGGGGGGGCGGACTGAAGCTTTCTTT.

In nucleotides, the CDR3 is TGCGCCAGCAGCCAAACCTCTCACAGGGCCGGGGAGCTGTTTTTT. Protein sequence: CASSQTSHRAGELFF. The chain joins TRBV4-3 to TRBJ2-2, with a tentative D call TRBD1 (6 bases). Germline CDR1 LGHNA, CDR2 YSLEER. CDR3 length equals 15 residues. V lost 2 bases and J 6 bases, leaving 13 bases between the germline ends.

The V and J genes are TRBV30 and TRBJ1-2; 9 bases align to TRBD1. V lost 8 bases, J lost 5 bases, and 12 bases stayed unmatched. Per germline, CDR1 GTSNPN and CDR2 SVGIG (reference sequence). CDR3 length equals 14 residues. The CDR3 loop is CATDVGTGIYGYTF. The CDR3, as DNA: TGTGCCACCGACGTTGGGACAGGGATATATGGCTACACCTTC.

V is TRBV7-2 and J is TRBJ1-1; the match to TRBD1 covers 9 bases. The CDR3 is made up of 14 amino acids. The ends lost 5 bases at V and 4 bases at J; junction bases unmatched: 5. CDR1 and CDR2 from the germline V gene are SGHTA and FQGNSA. CDR3 region: CASSQQTGGTEAFF. In DNA form, the CDR3 reads TGTGCCAGCAGCCAGCAGACAGGGGGCACTGAAGCTTTCTTT.

Of note for this clone: One end of the junction does not line up with germline, which may come from a read error. Other DNA sequences in the same sample also yield this CDR3. The chain uses TRBV29-1 and TRBJ1-1; D remains ambiguous. This CDR3 comprises 11 residues. The germline V gene has CDR1 SQVTM and CDR2 ANQGSEA. The CDR3 sequence: CSVEDGTEAFF. CDR3 DNA: TGTAGCGTTGAAGACGGGACTGAAGCTTTCTTT. Drawing the rest from reference TRBV29-1 and TRBJ1-1, the complete variable domain is SAVISQKPSRDICQRGTSLTIQCQVDSQVTMMFWYRQQPGQSLTLIATANQGSEATYESGFVIDKFPISRPNLTFSTLTVSNMSPEDSSIYLCSVEDGTEAFFGQGTRLTVV.

J is TRBJ2-7 and V is TRBV7-2; D gene ambiguous. Germline V gene data show CDR1 as SGHTA and CDR2 as FQGNSA. The CDR3 consists of 14 residues. With 2 bases removed from V and 1 base from J, the gap between germline ends came to 9 bases. The CDR3 spells CASSLSSGSYEQYF. The DNA for the CDR3 is TGTGCCAGCAGCTTATCATCCGGGTCCTACGAGCAGTACTTC.

The CDR3 DNA follows: TGTGCCAGCAGGTTTACAGGAGATTCCTACGAGCAGTACTTC. Translating it yields CASRFTGDSYEQYF. The chain joins TRBV6-5 to TRBJ2-7; possible D gene TRBD1, 5 bases. From germline, CDR1 is MNHEY and CDR2 SVGAGI. CDR3 length: 14 amino acids. The V end lost 6 bases, the J end lost 1 base, and 13 bases lay between the germline ends.

The chain is built from TRBV4-3 and TRBJ2-5, with 7 bases aligning to TRBD1. J gave up 4 bases and V 0 bases, and 2 bases lay outside the gene matches. CDR1 LGHNA and CDR2 YSLEER come from the germline V gene. CDR3 length: 14 residues. This CDR3 reads CASSQEAGGETQYF. CDR3 DNA: TGCGCCAGCAGCCAAGAGGCAGGGGGAGAGACCCAGTACTTC.

This clone was seen only a few times. The same CDR3 is also encoded by other DNA sequences in this sample. The CDR3 nucleotides read TGTGCCAGCAGCTTAGGGGGCGGGGACGAGCAGTACTTC. Its protein product is CASSLGGGDEQYF. The V gene is TRBV7-9, the J gene TRBJ2-7; maybe TRBD2 (6 bases). This CDR3 contains 13 residues. V lost 1 base and J 5 bases, leaving 9 bases between the germline ends. The germline gives CDR1 SEHNR, CDR2 FQNEAQ (reference sequence).

In its sample, this clone was seen once. The CDR3, as DNA: TGCGCCAGCAGCGTAGGACTAGCGGGCTACTACGAGCAGTACTTC. It translates to CASSVGLAGYYEQYF. The chain employs TRBV4-3 and TRBJ2-7; 11 positions match TRBD2. CDR1 is LGHNA and CDR2 is YSLEER in the germline V gene. The CDR3 covers 15 residues. Trimming cost V 5 bases and J 3 bases; bases outside gene matches: 6.

The chain combines TRBV4-2 with TRBJ2-1; 9 bases fit TRBD2. The CDR3 has 16 amino acids. V trimming: 3 bases; J trimming: 2 bases; junction bases outside the gene matches: 5. Germline values: CDR1 LGHNA, CDR2 YNFKEQ. CDR3: CASSHLAGPTYNEQFF. CDR3 in DNA: TGTGCCAGCAGCCATCTAGCGGGGCCCACCTACAATGAGCAGTTCTTC.

This clone came up a few times. A much more abundant neighbour one base away suggests this may be a read error. Within the sample, other DNA sequences also encode this same CDR3. The V gene is TRBV28, the J gene TRBJ1-1; no clear D gene. The V and J ends lost 5 bases and 1 base respectively, with 2 bases between them. The CDR3 has 11 amino acids. Germline V lookup: CDR1 MDHEN, CDR2 SYDVKM. The CDR3 DNA follows: TGTGCCAGCAGTCAGAACACTGAAGCTTTCTTT. Translating gives CASSQNTEAFF.

The sample holds a few counts of this clone. This chain links TRBV6-1 with TRBJ2-3; the D gene is possibly TRBD1 (5 bases). V lost 5 bases and J 8 bases, leaving 11 bases between the germline ends. Germline lookup yields CDR1 MNHNS and CDR2 SASEGT. The CDR3 covers 12 residues. CDR3 residues: CASSSQGGTQYF. In DNA form, the CDR3 reads TGTGCCAGCAGTAGTCAGGGTGGTACGCAGTATTTT.

The table lists this clone with a count of one. The genes are TRBV7-8 and TRBJ2-3, with 10 bases matching TRBD2. The CDR3 runs to 16 residues. V dropped 5 bases and J dropped 6; count of bases not matched to a gene: 11. Per the germline V gene, CDR1 is SGHVS and CDR2 is FQNEAQ. CDR3: CASSPRTSGAFDTQYF. In DNA form, the CDR3 reads TGTGCCAGCAGCCCGCGGACTAGCGGAGCGTTCGATACGCAGTATTTT.

A few counts support this clone. This chain connects TRBV7-9 to TRBJ2-5, with 7 bases matching TRBD1. Unmatched junction bases numbered 3, after V lost 4 bases and J lost 1 base. There are 14 residues in the CDR3. Germline CDR1 and CDR2: SEHNR and FQNEAQ (reference sequence). The CDR3 region has the DNA TGTGCCAGCAGCTGGGGACAGACCCAAGAGACCCAGTACTTC. Translated, it gives CASSWGQTQETQYF. Combining the CDR3 with reference TRBV7-9 and TRBJ2-5 gives the whole variable domain DTGVSQNPRHKITKRGQNVTFRCDPISEHNRLYWYRQTLGQGPEFLTYFQNEAQLEKSRLLSDRFSAERPKGSFSTLEIQRTEQGDSAMYLCASSWGQTQETQYFGPGTRLLVL.

The chain combines TRBV11-3 with TRBJ2-7; TRBD1 matches 8 bases. Germline trimming cut 5 bases from V and 4 bases from J; bases unmatched to any gene: 4. The germline CDR1 and CDR2 sequences are SGHNT and YENEEA. The CDR3 is 13 residues long. The CDR3 DNA reads as TGTGCCAGCAGCCTCGACAGGGGTTACGAGCAGTACTTC. Translated, it gives CASSLDRGYEQYF.

This clone has more than one count but fewer than ten. The rearrangement joins TRBV6-1 to TRBJ1-5, with 9 nucleotides matching TRBD1. Trimming took 8 bases from V and 6 from J; bases not matched to a gene: 11. CDR1 and CDR2 from the germline V gene are MNHNS and SASEGT. The CDR3 runs 15 residues. The CDR3 nucleotides are TGTGCCAGCCGGCAGTACAGGGGGCAGGGTCAGCCCCAGCATTTT. Protein: CASRQYRGQGQPQHF.

The chain links TRBV7-2 to TRBJ2-3; unclear D gene. Per the germline V gene, CDR1 is SGHTA and CDR2 is FQGNSA. V was shortened by 5 bases and J by 5 bases, with 8 bases between the two germline ends. The length of the CDR3 is 12 residues. CDR3 amino acids: CASSTYGDTQYF. The CDR3 coding sequence is TGTGCCAGCAGCACCTATGGAGATACGCAGTATTTT.

The V and J genes are TRBV2 and TRBJ1-1, with D tentatively TRBD1 (5 bases). Germline V CDR1 and CDR2: SNHLY, FYNNEI. The CDR3 has 15 amino acids. Trimming removed 0 bases from V and 1 base from J, with 9 bases in between. The CDR3: CASSEAGPQNTEAFF. The CDR3 bases are TGTGCCAGCAGTGAAGCGGGGCCCCAGAACACTGAAGCTTTCTTT.

The gene calls are TRBV28 and TRBJ1-1; D is unclear. The germline CDR1 and CDR2 sequences are MDHEN and SYDVKM. This CDR3 contains 15 residues. Trimming cost V 2 bases and J 1 base, with 11 bases left between them. The CDR3 spells CASSLAGTKNTEAFF. The DNA of the CDR3 is TGTGCCAGCAGTTTAGCAGGAACGAAGAACACTGAAGCTTTCTTT.

The V and J genes are TRBV28 and TRBJ2-7, with D unresolved. The length of the CDR3 is 15 residues. Germline assignment: CDR1 MDHEN and CDR2 SYDVKM. V gave up 1 base and J gave up 2 bases, with 12 bases separating them. Here the CDR3 DNA reads TGTGCCAGCAGTTTATCCCCGCTCCGCGCCTACGAGCAGTACTTC. As protein: CASSLSPLRAYEQYF.

The CDR3 DNA follows: TGTGCCAGCATCCCAGGGTGGGCGAGCACAGATACGCAGTATTTT. Translated, it gives CASIPGWASTDTQYF. The rearrangement uses TRBV2 and TRBJ2-3; weak D call: TRBD1 (5 bases). Germline V gene data show CDR1 as SNHLY and CDR2 as FYNNEI. The CDR3 runs to 15 residues. V was shortened by 7 bases and J by 0 bases, with 14 bases between the two germline ends.

Regarding this clone: Other DNA sequences within the sample encode an identical CDR3. The V and J genes are TRBV7-3 and TRBJ2-6; tentatively, D is TRBD2 (6 bases). The CDR3 spans 15 residues. The ends were cut back, 4 bases at V and 1 base at J, with 8 bases in the middle. Germline values: CDR1 SGHTA, CDR2 FQGTGA. In DNA, the CDR3 is TGTGCCAGCAGCTCCGGAGGGTCTGGGGCCAACGTCCTGACTTTC. Amino acid sequence: CASSSGGSGANVLTF.

This chain links TRBV6-1 with TRBJ1-3; 8 bases align to TRBD1. CDR3 length: 15 amino acids. Looked up from germline, CDR1 is MNHNS and CDR2 is SASEGT. V was clipped by 5 bases and J by 4 bases; unmatched bases: 7. CDR3 nucleotides: TGTGCCAGCAGTTTACAGGACAGGGCCGGAAACACCATATATTTT. Amino acid sequence: CASSLQDRAGNTIYF.

The genes are TRBV7-2 and TRBJ1-1, with 11 bases fitting TRBD1. The CDR3 extends over 17 amino acids. Trimming cost V 5 bases and J 1 base; bases outside gene matches: 9. Germline CDR1 reads SGHTA; CDR2 reads FQGNSA. The CDR3 sequence is CASSPGTGGRRNTEAFF. The DNA for the CDR3 is TGTGCCAGCAGCCCCGGGACAGGGGGAAGGAGGAACACTGAAGCTTTCTTT.